The next 25 T cell receptor beta chains were all read from a single sample in a study of CD8+ T cells in alopecia areata. Reverse transcription of extracted RNA yielded cDNA, which provided the sequencing template. This table comes from immunoSEQ multiplex PCR, and its TCRdb copy is limited to in-frame clones, with some not included. The table has 250,000 or so clones, 67% seen once. Source: CD4+ T cells sorted from blood, taken at week 0. The receptors come from a human donor with alopecia areata.

The J gene is TRBJ2-2, the V gene TRBV29-1; the match to TRBD1 covers 12 bases. This CDR3 is built from 14 residues. V gave up 6 bases and J gave up 6 bases; unmatched junction bases: 5. Germline V gives CDR1 SQVTM, CDR2 ANQGSEA. The CDR3 DNA follows: TGCAGCGTCACCGGGACAGGGGGCGCCGGGGAGCTGTTTTTT. This sequence encodes CSVTGTGGAGELFF.

This clone was detected a few times. The chain links TRBV29-1 to TRBJ2-7, with D maybe TRBD1 (5 bases). The germline CDR1 and CDR2 sequences are SQVTM and ANQGSEA. V dropped 5 bases and J dropped 0 bases, with 11 bases sitting between them. This CDR3 is built from 13 residues. The CDR3 DNA sequence: TGCAGCGTTCGGACGGACAACTCCTACGAGCAGTACTTC. Translated: CSVRTDNSYEQYF.

J is TRBJ1-2 and V is TRBV19; possibly TRBD1 for D (6 bases). V lost 5 bases to trimming and J lost 4 bases, with 17 bases between them. The germline CDR1 and CDR2 sequences are LNHDA and SQIVND (reference sequence). The CDR3 has 15 residues. Here the CDR3 reads CASSPQGGDGYGYTF. Written as DNA, the CDR3 is TGTGCCAGTAGTCCACAGGGTGGGGACGGCTATGGCTACACCTTC.

The J gene is TRBJ2-5, the V gene TRBV5-6, with D hard to call. The CDR3 contains 14 residues. The V gene's germline CDR1 is SGHDT and CDR2 YYEEEE. V was trimmed by 4 bases and J by 2 bases, leaving 12 bases between them. The CDR3 region has the DNA TGTGCCAGCAGCGGGTGGTCAGTTCAAGAGACCCAGTACTTC. Translated, it gives CASSGWSVQETQYF.

V usage is TRBV7-9 and J usage is TRBJ1-2; no firm D call. From germline, CDR1 is SEHNR and CDR2 FQNEAQ (reference sequence). This CDR3 has 14 amino acids. V lost 9 bases to trimming and J lost 6 bases, with 20 bases between them. CDR3 loop: CASTVVVDWDGYTF. DNA of the CDR3: TGTGCCAGTACTGTGGTGGTTGACTGGGATGGCTACACCTTC. The whole variable domain, filled in from reference TRBV7-9 and TRBJ1-2, reads DTGVSQNPRHKITKRGQNVTFRCDPISEHNRLYWYRQTLGQGPEFLTYFQNEAQLEKSRLLSDRFSAERPKGSFSTLEIQRTEQGDSAMYLCASTVVVDWDGYTFGSGTRLTVV.

The V and J genes are TRBV7-9 and TRBJ1-1; D is undetermined. Germline V gene lookup returns CDR1 SEHNR and CDR2 FQNEAQ (reference sequence). This CDR3 has 13 residues. V was shortened by 6 bases and J by 1 base, with 9 bases between the two germline ends. The CDR3 is CASSFSGNTEAFF. CDR3 nucleotide sequence: TGTGCCAGCAGTTTTAGTGGGAACACTGAAGCTTTCTTT.

The V gene is TRBV15, the J gene TRBJ1-6; D ambiguous. The V gene lost 1 base and the J gene lost 6 bases, with 1 base spanning the gap. Germline V gene sequence: CDR1 LNHNV, CDR2 YYDKDF (reference sequence). The CDR3 is made up of 12 amino acids. In nucleotides, the CDR3 is TGTGCCACCAGCAGAGTTAATTCACCCCTCCACTTT. Its protein is CATSRVNSPLHF.

This clone has a single count. V usage is TRBV29-1 and J usage is TRBJ2-2; D uncertain. This CDR3 contains 14 residues. V gave up 7 bases and J gave up 7 bases, with 19 bases separating them. The V gene's germline CDR1 is SQVTM and CDR2 ANQGSEA. Here the CDR3 reads CSAADFNWGGELFF. The CDR3 DNA reads as TGCAGCGCCGCTGACTTCAACTGGGGCGGGGAGCTGTTTTTT.

The chain couples TRBV2 to TRBJ2-5, with D unresolved. Germline loops: CDR1 SNHLY, CDR2 FYNNEI. V was shortened by 1 base and J by 2 bases, with 8 bases between the two germline ends. The CDR3 covers 14 residues. CDR3 in DNA: TGTGCCAGCAGTGAAGGCTTCCAGCAAGAGACCCAGTACTTC. It yields the protein CASSEGFQQETQYF.

The CDR3 nucleotides read TGTGCCAGCAGCCAGGTCTTCGAGACCCAGTACTTC. As protein: CASSQVFETQYF. This chain joins TRBV6-6 and TRBJ2-5; D unclear. Germline values: CDR1 MNHNY, CDR2 SVGAGI (reference sequence). Trimming cost V 6 bases and J 5 bases, with 10 bases left between them. This CDR3 region has 12 residues.

V is TRBV2 and J is TRBJ1-5; no clear D gene. The ends were cut back, 6 bases at V and 3 bases at J, with 9 bases in the middle. CDR1 is SNHLY, CDR2 FYNNEI, per germline. The CDR3 spans 13 residues. CDR3 protein: CASSGLPNQPQHF. As DNA, the CDR3 is TGTGCCAGCAGCGGACTCCCCAATCAGCCCCAGCATTTT.

The chain recombines TRBV20-1 with TRBJ2-5; D not resolved. This CDR3 has 11 amino acids. Trimming stripped 6 bases from V and 2 bases from J, with 7 bases between. CDR1 and CDR2 from the germline V gene are DFQATT and SNEGSKA (reference sequence). CDR3 sequence (DNA): TGCAGTGCCGGACGACAAGAGACCCAGTACTTC. Translation: CSAGRQETQYF.

As for this clone: The sample carries other DNA sequences with the same CDR3. The gene calls are TRBV29-1 and TRBJ1-1; D call uncertain. Trimming cost V 4 bases and J 1 base, with 4 bases left between them. The CDR3 is made up of 11 amino acids. Per germline, CDR1 SQVTM and CDR2 ANQGSEA. The DNA of the CDR3 is TGCAGCGTTGTGAAGAACACTGAAGCTTTCTTT. Residues: CSVVKNTEAFF.

In this sample, this clone turned up a few times. The genes are TRBV7-8 and TRBJ1-2, with D hard to call. This CDR3 region has 15 residues. With 0 bases removed from V and 0 bases from J, the gap between germline ends came to 8 bases. Germline V gives CDR1 SGHVS, CDR2 FQNEAQ. The CDR3 DNA follows: TGTGCCAGCAGCTTAGCGGCGGACGCTAACTATGGCTACACCTTC. Amino acid sequence: CASSLAADANYGYTF.

The chain recombines TRBV15 with TRBJ2-1; a possible D gene is TRBD2 (6 bases). Trimming removed 4 bases at V and 0 bases at J, with 16 bases between. The germline CDR1 and CDR2 sequences are LNHNV and YYDKDF (reference sequence). The CDR3 is 17 amino acids. In DNA, the CDR3 is TGTGCCACCAGCACCGGGGGACCGATGAGCTCCTACAATGAGCAGTTCTTC. Translated: CATSTGGPMSSYNEQFF.

The rearrangement joins TRBV7-9 to TRBJ2-3; 7 nucleotides match TRBD1. The CDR3 extends over 15 amino acids. J lost 1 base, V lost 5 bases, and 6 bases had no gene match. CDR1 and CDR2 from the germline V gene are SEHNR and FQNEAQ (reference sequence). This CDR3 is CASSKGALGTDTQYF. The DNA of the CDR3 is TGTGCCAGCAGCAAGGGGGCGCTTGGCACAGATACGCAGTATTTT.

The chain is built from TRBV7-9 and TRBJ1-6; the D gene is possibly TRBD1 (5 bases). CDR1 SEHNR and CDR2 FQNEAQ come from the germline V gene (reference sequence). Trimming cost V 3 bases and J 5 bases, with 14 bases left between them. There are 16 residues in the CDR3. This CDR3 reads CASSLVSGTHNSPLHF. Written as DNA, the CDR3 is TGTGCCAGCAGCTTGGTTTCCGGGACTCATAATTCACCCCTCCACTTT.

This clone appeared a few times. The J gene is TRBJ2-5, the V gene TRBV5-1, with 12 nucleotides matching TRBD2. The CDR3 is 16 residues long. V trimming: 4 bases; J trimming: 1 base; junction bases outside the gene matches: 5. Germline loops: CDR1 SGHRS, CDR2 YFSETQ. CDR3 sequence: CASSVGTSGFQETQYF. The CDR3, as DNA: TGCGCCAGCAGCGTCGGGACTAGCGGGTTCCAAGAGACCCAGTACTTC.

The genes are TRBV27 and TRBJ1-3, with 8 bases lining up with TRBD1. J gave up 0 bases and V 6 bases, and 4 bases lay outside the gene matches. CDR3 length: 15 amino acids. CDR1 and CDR2 (germline): MNHEY, SMNVEV (reference sequence). The CDR3 region has the DNA TGTGCCAGCAGCATTACAGGGGGCTCTGGAAACACCATATATTTT. Translated: CASSITGGSGNTIYF.

V gene TRBV5-1 combines with J gene TRBJ1-2, with a possible D match to TRBD1 (5 bases). Germline-derived CDR1 and CDR2 are SGHRS and YFSETQ. The CDR3 sequence is 15 residues long. Between the trimmed V and J ends, which lost 4 bases and 7 bases, there was a span of 20 bases. The CDR3 sequence: CASSGGTADRPGYTF. Written as DNA, the CDR3 is TGCGCCAGCAGCGGGGGGACGGCGGATAGGCCTGGCTACACCTTC.

This clone appeared a few times. The chain carries TRBV10-1 and TRBJ2-1, with 9 bases that match TRBD2. Trimming at V came to 6 bases and at J to 6 bases, leaving 6 bases not matched to a gene. The CDR3 extends over 14 amino acids. The germline V gene encodes CDR1 WNHNN and CDR2 SYGVQD (reference sequence). CDR3: CASSLSGGRNEQFF. The CDR3 DNA reads as TGCGCCAGCAGCCTTAGCGGGGGCCGCAATGAGCAGTTCTTC.

The chain has TRBV30 and TRBJ1-2; D is unresolved. The CDR3 runs to 13 residues. The V gene lost 8 bases and the J gene lost 0 bases, with 13 bases spanning the gap. The germline V gene encodes CDR1 GTSNPN and CDR2 SVGIG (reference sequence). The DNA of the CDR3 is TGTGCCCAAGGACGGCGAGCTAACTATGGCTACACCTTC. Translating gives CAQGRRANYGYTF.

This sequence joins TRBV5-6 and TRBJ1-6; D unclear. V gave up 4 bases and J gave up 10 bases, with 6 bases separating them. The CDR3 totals 11 residues. Germline V gene sequence: CDR1 SGHDT, CDR2 YYEEEE. CDR3 nucleotide sequence: TGTGCCAGCAGCCGGAGCTCACCCCTCCACTTT. This translates into CASSRSSPLHF.

The rearrangement joins TRBV30 to TRBJ1-2; TRBD1 agrees at 7 bases. After removal of 3 bases from V and 4 bases from J, the junction contained 11 bases not matched to a gene. The V gene's germline CDR1 is GTSNPN and CDR2 SVGIG (reference sequence). The CDR3 runs to 15 residues. CDR3 sequence: CAWRRKTGPGYGYTF. The CDR3 region has the DNA TGTGCCTGGAGACGAAAGACAGGGCCTGGCTATGGCTACACCTTC.

The V call is TRBV4-1, the J call TRBJ1-2, with TRBD1 matching 7 bases. V dropped 0 bases and J dropped 6; count of bases not matched to a gene: 4. In germline, CDR1 is MGHRA, CDR2 YSYEKL. This CDR3 comprises 14 residues. CDR3 DNA: TGCGCCAGCAGCCAAGAGGGACAGTTGCATGGCTACACCTTC. Its translation: CASSQEGQLHGYTF.